One and the same sample provided the 18 T cell receptor beta chains below, sequenced in a study of T cell responses to AZD1222 COVID-19 vaccine. Profiled with immunoSEQ multiplex PCR; TCRdb holds only in-frame clones, not every one. The repertoire holds about 49,000 clones, with around four fifths as singletons. The specimen was peripheral blood, collected on day 0 of MenACWY control vaccination. Receptors originate from an adult in good health.

The chain recombines TRBV12-3 or TRBV12-4 with TRBJ1-5; D is undetermined. This CDR3 contains 13 residues. Trimming removed 2 bases at V and 5 bases at J, with 7 bases between. The CDR3 DNA sequence: TGTGCCAGCAGTTTAACCCGGGATCAGCCCCAGCATTTT. It codes for CASSLTRDQPQHF.

The V and J genes are TRBV19 and TRBJ1-1; D is ambiguous. This CDR3 region has 15 residues. Trimming took 3 bases from V and 4 from J, leaving 15 bases between them. CDR1 is LNHDA, CDR2 SQIVND, per germline (reference sequence). Here the CDR3 DNA reads TGTGCCAGTAGTATGCGGCCCAATAGTGGCACTGAAGCTTTCTTT. Its translation: CASSMRPNSGTEAFF.

The J gene is TRBJ2-3, the V gene TRBV5-1; tentative D call: TRBD2 (6 bases). Germline V gene lookup returns CDR1 SGHRS and CDR2 YFSETQ. The CDR3 loop spans 16 amino acids. With 3 bases removed from V and 0 bases from J, the gap between germline ends came to 14 bases. The CDR3 reads CASSWRASVSTDTQYF. In DNA form, the CDR3 reads TGCGCCAGCAGCTGGAGAGCTAGCGTGAGCACAGATACGCAGTATTTT. Complete variable domain (other parts from reference TRBV5-1 and TRBJ2-3): KAGVTQTPRYLIKTRGQQVTLSCSPISGHRSVSWYQQTPGQGLQFLFEYFSETQRNKGNFPGRFSGRQFSNSRSEMNVSTLELGDSALYLCASSWRASVSTDTQYFGPGTRLTVL.

The rearrangement links TRBV20-1 to TRBJ1-3, with D uncertain. V dropped 6 bases and J dropped 4 bases, with 13 bases sitting between them. The CDR3 is 13 amino acids. Germline CDR1 DFQATT, CDR2 SNEGSKA (reference sequence). CDR3 sequence: CSASGLGGNTIYF. CDR3 nucleotides: TGCAGTGCGAGTGGACTTGGAGGAAACACCATATATTTT.

V usage is TRBV3-1 (or the pseudogene TRBV3-2) and J usage is TRBJ2-3; 7 bases are a match to TRBD2. V gave up 4 bases and J gave up 0 bases; unmatched junction bases: 7. The CDR3 covers 16 residues. Germline V gives CDR1 LGHDT, CDR2 YNNKEL (reference sequence). CDR3 loop: CASSPAGIASTDTQYF. The CDR3, as DNA: TGTGCCAGCAGCCCAGCGGGGATAGCGAGCACAGATACGCAGTATTTT.

The chain couples TRBV6-4 to TRBJ2-6, with D hard to call. The CDR3 sequence is 14 residues long. Germline V gene sequence: CDR1 MRHNA, CDR2 SNTAGT. Between the trimmed V and J ends, which lost 0 bases and 3 bases, there was a span of 3 bases. This CDR3 reads CASSDSGGANVLTF. CDR3 nucleotide sequence: TGTGCCAGCAGTGACTCAGGTGGGGCCAACGTCCTGACTTTC.

This clone was detected a few times. The chain carries TRBV27 and TRBJ2-3; 7 nucleotides line up with TRBD1. The CDR3 is 15 amino acids. The germline V gene encodes CDR1 MNHEY and CDR2 SMNVEV (reference sequence). V lost 5 bases, J lost 3 bases, and 8 bases stayed unmatched. CDR3 residues: CASSDRAVWTDTQYF. The CDR3 nucleotides are TGTGCCAGCAGTGACAGGGCAGTATGGACAGATACGCAGTATTTT.

This chain connects TRBV2 to TRBJ2-2, with 7 positions matching TRBD1. The CDR3 covers 14 residues. Trimming removed 7 bases from V and 5 bases from J; junction bases left unmatched: 7. Germline CDR1 SNHLY, CDR2 FYNNEI. The CDR3 DNA reads TGTGCCAGCAAGGAACAGGGGCCGACCGGGGAGCTGTTTTTT. Translated, it gives CASKEQGPTGELFF.

This clone was counted at least ten times. The chain has TRBV6-5 and TRBJ1-5; 9 bases match TRBD1. CDR1 MNHEY and CDR2 SVGAGI come from the germline V gene. CDR3 length: 13 residues. V was pared by 5 bases and J by 11 bases, with 7 bases of the junction left unmatched. As DNA, the CDR3 is TGTGCCAGCAGTCCTGACAGGGGGGTGTCCCAGCATTTT. This gives the protein CASSPDRGVSQHF.

This chain uses TRBV28 with TRBJ2-7; D remains ambiguous. The CDR3 loop spans 16 amino acids. The V gene's germline CDR1 is MDHEN and CDR2 SYDVKM. V was pared by 6 bases and J by 1 base, with 19 bases between. Here the CDR3 reads CASSLIGRKTSYEQYF. The DNA of the CDR3 is TGTGCCAGCAGCCTCATAGGACGGAAGACGTCCTACGAGCAGTACTTC.

This chain connects TRBV2 to TRBJ2-2; 7 bases are shared with TRBD2. This CDR3 is 14 amino acids long. CDR1 is SNHLY and CDR2 is FYNNEI in the germline V gene. Unmatched junction bases numbered 1, after V lost 5 bases and J lost 1 base. The CDR3 spells CASSPSGNTGELFF. CDR3 coding DNA: TGTGCCAGCAGTCCTAGCGGGAACACCGGGGAGCTGTTTTTT. Combining the CDR3 with reference TRBV2 and TRBJ2-2 gives the whole variable domain EPEVTQTPSHQVTQMGQEVILRCVPISNHLYFYWYRQILGQKVEFLVSFYNNEISEKSEIFDDQFSVERPDGSNFTLKIRSTKLEDSAMYFCASSPSGNTGELFFGEGSRLTVL.

This rearrangement joins TRBV30 to TRBJ1-2, with 7 bases aligning to TRBD1. Germline V lookup: CDR1 GTSNPN, CDR2 SVGIG (reference sequence). This CDR3 contains 13 residues. V shed 4 bases and J 1 base; nucleotides not matched to a gene: 3. This CDR3 reads CAWNWDSNYGYTF. Written as DNA, the CDR3 is TGTGCCTGGAATTGGGACAGTAACTATGGCTACACCTTC.

CDR3 nucleotides: TGTGCCAGTAGTAACGGGCGCTGGGGGACCCAGTACTTC. This encodes CASSNGRWGTQYF. The chain carries TRBV19 and TRBJ2-5; no firm D call. The V and J ends lost 4 bases and 7 bases respectively, with 13 bases between them. The CDR3 consists of 13 residues. CDR1 and CDR2 (germline): LNHDA, SQIVND (reference sequence).

The V and J genes are TRBV6-6 and TRBJ2-5, with D possibly matching TRBD1 (5 bases). CDR3 length: 13 amino acids. CDR1 is MNHNY, CDR2 SVGAGI, per germline (reference sequence). With 7 bases removed from V and 4 bases from J, the gap between germline ends came to 13 bases. Here the CDR3 DNA reads TGTGCCAGCACCCCAGGGCCGGGAGAGACCCAGTACTTC. Amino acid sequence: CASTPGPGETQYF.

This rearrangement joins TRBV12-3 or TRBV12-4 to TRBJ1-1; a possible D gene is TRBD1 (6 bases). This CDR3 contains 12 residues. The V end lost 6 bases, the J end lost 3 bases, and 8 bases lay between the germline ends. CDR3 in DNA: TGTGCCAGCAGCCCAGGGGACACTGAAGCTTTCTTT. As protein: CASSPGDTEAFF.

The chain couples TRBV11-2 to TRBJ2-5; 7 bases fit TRBD1. Trimming took 4 bases from V and 1 from J; bases not matched to a gene: 6. Germline CDR1 reads SGHAT; CDR2 reads FQNNGV. The length of the CDR3 is 15 residues. The chain's CDR3 is CASSSGQAIQETQYF. CDR3 coding DNA: TGTGCCAGCAGCTCAGGACAGGCTATCCAAGAGACCCAGTACTTC.

The chain carries TRBV15 and TRBJ1-1; D gene ambiguous. The V and J ends lost 1 base and 4 bases respectively, with 10 bases between them. Germline V gene data show CDR1 as LNHNV and CDR2 as YYDKDF (reference sequence). The CDR3 has 14 residues. CDR3 nucleotide sequence: TGTGCCACCAGCAGAGGTGACGGAACCACTGAAGCTTTCTTT. Translation gives CATSRGDGTTEAFF.

This chain uses TRBV7-2 with TRBJ2-5, with 7 bases lining up with TRBD2. Germline V gives CDR1 SGHTA, CDR2 FQGNSA. The CDR3 loop spans 14 amino acids. V lost 5 bases, J lost 2 bases, and 5 bases stayed unmatched. In DNA form, the CDR3 reads TGTGCCAGCAGCCCACAAGCGGGGCAAGAGACCCAGTACTTC. Protein product: CASSPQAGQETQYF.